The 16 T cell receptor beta chains below come from one sample, sequenced in a study of blood T cell repertoires in COVID-19. Profiling relied on immunoSEQ multiplex PCR, and the TCRdb table lists in-frame clones only, not all of them. The sample lists about 380,000 clones; 85% were seen once. The sample comprised peripheral blood. The receptors were gathered from a young woman with acute or convalescent COVID-19.

The CDR3 is CAIPGGGNTGELFF. For the CDR3, the DNA is TGTGCCATCCCTGGCGGGGGGAACACCGGGGAGCTGTTTTTT. The chain combines TRBV13 with TRBJ2-2, with 7 bases aligning to TRBD2. After removal of 10 bases from V and 1 base from J, the junction contained 6 bases not matched to a gene. This CDR3 is built from 14 residues. The V gene's germline CDR1 is PRHDT and CDR2 FYEKMQ (reference sequence).

The rearrangement links TRBV4-2 to TRBJ2-3, with 8 nucleotides matching TRBD2. Germline lookup yields CDR1 LGHNA and CDR2 YNFKEQ. The CDR3 contains 17 residues. J was trimmed by 4 bases and V by 1 base; bases with no gene match: 10. The CDR3: CASSQGGTSGIADTQYF. The CDR3 region has the DNA TGTGCCAGCAGCCAAGGGGGGACTAGTGGGATCGCAGATACGCAGTATTTT.

The CDR3, as DNA: TGTGCCAGCAGCGGCGGGGACAGGGGCCCCCAGTGGCCCCAGCATTTT. Its translation: CASSGGDRGPQWPQHF. The J gene is TRBJ1-5, the V gene TRBV9, with 10 bases fitting TRBD1. Germline lookup yields CDR1 SGDLS and CDR2 YYNGEE. The V and J ends lost 3 bases and 9 bases, in that order; junction bases with no gene match: 12. This CDR3 has 16 amino acids.

The chain uses TRBV5-1 and TRBJ2-5; 10 nucleotides agree with TRBD2. The junction had 11 bases not matched to a gene; V was cut back by 0 bases and J by 0 bases. Germline V gene sequence: CDR1 SGHRS, CDR2 YFSETQ. This CDR3 has 19 amino acids. The CDR3 spells CASSLGGLAGDPYQETQYF. The CDR3, as DNA: TGCGCCAGCAGCTTGGGAGGTCTAGCGGGGGACCCGTACCAAGAGACCCAGTACTTC.

The rearrangement uses TRBV11-2 and TRBJ1-1; the D is unclear. Per germline, CDR1 SGHAT and CDR2 FQNNGV. V lost 2 bases and J 3 bases, leaving 4 bases between the germline ends. The CDR3 covers 12 residues. This CDR3 is CASSLQDTEAFF. Written as DNA, the CDR3 is TGTGCCAGCAGCTTACAGGACACTGAAGCTTTCTTT. Supplemented by reference TRBV11-2 and TRBJ1-1, the full variable domain reads EAGVAQSPRYKIIEKRQSVAFWCNPISGHATLYWYQQILGQGPKLLIQFQNNGVVDDSQLPKDRFSAERLKGVDSTLKIQPAKLEDSAVYLCASSLQDTEAFFGQGTRLTVV.

The chain employs TRBV3-1 (or the pseudogene TRBV3-2) and TRBJ1-3; D is perhaps TRBD1 (6 bases). The CDR3 consists of 16 residues. V lost 0 bases to trimming and J lost 2 bases, with 11 bases between them. Germline V gene sequence: CDR1 LGHDT, CDR2 YNNKEL (reference sequence). The chain's CDR3 is CASSQDSGATGNTIYF. The CDR3 DNA is TGTGCCAGCAGCCAAGATTCAGGGGCCACTGGAAACACCATATATTTT.

The chain uses TRBV5-1 and TRBJ2-3; no clear D. Germline values: CDR1 SGHRS, CDR2 YFSETQ. This CDR3 region has 13 residues. Trimming cost V 4 bases and J 3 bases, with 9 bases left between them. CDR3 loop: CASSPHLTDTQYF. Here the CDR3 DNA reads TGCGCCAGCAGCCCACACCTTACAGATACGCAGTATTTT.

The V and J genes are TRBV14 and TRBJ2-1, with TRBD2 matching 7 bases. This CDR3 comprises 15 residues. Trimming took 4 bases from V and 0 from J; bases not matched to a gene: 3. Germline loops: CDR1 SGHDN, CDR2 FVKESK. CDR3 in DNA: TGTGCCAGCAGCCCTAGCGGACTCTCCTACAATGAGCAGTTCTTC. Translation: CASSPSGLSYNEQFF.

The chain carries TRBV20-1 and TRBJ1-1; 8 bases line up with TRBD1. CDR3 length: 10 residues. Germline lookup yields CDR1 DFQATT and CDR2 SNEGSKA (reference sequence). J was trimmed by 11 bases and V by 8 bases; bases with no gene match: 7. Written as DNA, the CDR3 is TGCAGTTCATACCAGGGGGCGGCTTTCTTT. Amino acid sequence: CSSYQGAAFF.

CDR3 in DNA: TGTGCCAGCAGTTGGACAGCCAGTGGAAACACCATATATTTT. Amino acids: CASSWTASGNTIYF. The rearrangement uses TRBV27 and TRBJ1-3; TRBD1 might be the D (6 bases). This CDR3 has 14 residues. The germline V gene encodes CDR1 MNHEY and CDR2 SMNVEV (reference sequence). Trimming removed 4 bases at V and 3 bases at J, with 10 bases between.

In its sample, this clone was seen a few times. The chain couples TRBV2 to TRBJ1-1, with a weak D call TRBD1 (6 bases). V shed 6 bases and J shed 7 bases, with 12 bases lying between them. The CDR3 spans 12 residues. Germline CDR1 SNHLY, CDR2 FYNNEI. Here the CDR3 reads CASRRGQYEAFF. CDR3 DNA sequence: TGTGCCAGCAGGAGAGGACAGTATGAAGCTTTCTTT. The variable domain in full, with the rest retrieved from reference TRBV2 and TRBJ1-1, is EPEVTQTPSHQVTQMGQEVILRCVPISNHLYFYWYRQILGQKVEFLVSFYNNEISEKSEIFDDQFSVERPDGSNFTLKIRSTKLEDSAMYFCASRRGQYEAFFGQGTRLTVV.

V and J are TRBV9 and TRBJ2-4; 8 positions match TRBD2. The trim removed 0 bases at V and 9 bases at J, leaving 8 bases unmatched. This CDR3 has 15 residues. CDR1 is SGDLS and CDR2 is YYNGEE in the germline V gene. In DNA form, the CDR3 reads TGTGCCAGCAGCGTAGACGGCAGCGGGGGCGCCATTCAGTACTTC. It codes for CASSVDGSGGAIQYF.

This CDR3 is CAISEATGDTDTQYF. CDR3 sequence (DNA): TGTGCCATCAGTGAGGCTACAGGCGACACAGATACGCAGTATTTT. The J gene is TRBJ2-3, the V gene TRBV10-3, with D perhaps TRBD1 (5 bases). V shed 2 bases and J shed 2 bases, with 11 bases lying between them. Germline V gene sequence: CDR1 ENHRY, CDR2 SYGVKD. The CDR3 is 15 residues long.

The chain uses TRBV7-3 and TRBJ1-2; no firm D call. V lost 0 bases to trimming and J lost 5 bases, with 13 bases between them. This CDR3 has 15 amino acids. CDR1 and CDR2 from the germline V gene are SGHTA and FQGTGA. CDR3 DNA sequence: TGTGCCAGCAGCTTAACAGAGGGCAGGAGGTATGGCTACACCTTC. Translated, it gives CASSLTEGRRYGYTF. The whole variable domain, remainder taken from reference TRBV7-3 and TRBJ1-2, is GAGVSQTPSNKVTEKGKYVELRCDPISGHTALYWYRQSLGQGPEFLIYFQGTGAADDSGLPNDRFFAVRPEGSVSTLKIQRTERGDSAVYLCASSLTEGRRYGYTFGSGTRLTVV.

The chain uses TRBV9 and TRBJ2-5, with D unclear. Germline V gene lookup returns CDR1 SGDLS and CDR2 YYNGEE. The CDR3 sequence is 15 residues long. V was pared by 2 bases and J by 4 bases, with 15 bases between. In DNA form, the CDR3 reads TGTGCCAGCAGCGTGCTCCCCAGCGTTCCAGAGACCCAGTACTTC. It encodes CASSVLPSVPETQYF.

This clone was seen just once. The chain recombines TRBV10-3 with TRBJ2-1; tentatively, D is TRBD2 (6 bases). CDR3 length: 16 residues. The germline CDR1 and CDR2 sequences are ENHRY and SYGVKD. The germline V and J ends were trimmed by 0 bases and 10 bases, with 19 bases remaining between them. DNA for the CDR3: TGTGCCATCAGTGAGTCTGGGGGGTGGGGTCGAGGAGAGCAGTTCTTC. Translation: CAISESGGWGRGEQFF.